The clone carrying this T cell receptor (beta chain) was seen only a few times. Its antigen is not known. This record comes from a study of blood T cells in healthy people across ages. Study results and caveats: CMV infection status of these donors was not known. A roughly linear age-dependent decrease characterized TCR beta diversity per million T cells.

CDR1 is SGDLS, CDR2 YYNGEE, per germline. The CDR3 totals 16 residues. V dropped 3 bases and J dropped 4 bases, with 14 bases sitting between them. Together with a sample-barcoded 5' primer, a J-beta primer mix was included in a second PCR lasting 7 to 11 cycles. Every sample gave at least 3 million paired-end reads containing CDR3. TCRdb ran MiXCR on the 5' RACE reads and lists one entry per CDR3 protein. The data contain roughly 680,000 distinct CDR3 sequences, over 40% of them seen just once; the ten biggest clones take up 13%. This receptor was obtained from an elderly woman in good health. The chain uses TRBV9 and TRBJ1-6, with D possibly matching TRBD1 (5 bases). The sample taken for sequencing was blood. The CDR3 bases are TGTGCCAGCAGCGAAGGGACCTCACAATATAATTCACCCCTCCACTTT. It specifies CASSEGTSQYNSPLHF.